These T cell receptor beta chains were read from a single sample in a study of blood T cell repertoires in COVID-19. Assay used: immunoSEQ multiplex PCR; TCRdb lists only in-frame clones, some missing. The data hold about 160,000 clones, with around 84% observed a single time. The sample consisted of peripheral blood. These receptors were taken from a human donor with acute or convalescent COVID-19. The donor label of this sample is uncertain. The CDR3 runs from the conserved cysteine through the conserved F or W. The D gene is left open where the match is weak. Size values are once, few and many counts, or a class for expanded clones, and some rows have none.

j_call	d_call	v_call	clone_size	cdr3_nt	cdr3_aa
TRBJ2-5	TRBD1	TRBV5-4	.	TGTGCCAGCAGCGTAAGGGGGCTTGGGGAGACCCAGTACTTC	CASSVRGLGETQYF
TRBJ1-6	TRBD1	TRBV7-2	once	TGTGCCAGCAGCCTCCCCGGGACAGTTAATTCACCCCTCCACTTT	CASSLPGTVNSPLHF
TRBJ1-1	.	TRBV9	.	TGTGCCAGCAGCGTAAGGGGGACCACTGAAGCTTTCTTT	CASSVRGTTEAFF
TRBJ2-3	.	TRBV7-9	.	TGTGCCAGCAGCGCATCGATAGGGGGTCCGAGCACAGATACGCAGTATTTT	CASSASIGGPSTDTQYF
TRBJ1-1	TRBD1	TRBV5-5	once	TGTGCCAGCAGCTTGGCCAGGGACAGAGATTTGGCTTTCTTT	CASSLARDRDLAFF
TRBJ2-4	.	TRBV4-2	.	TGTGCCAGCAGCAGCCCCAGCGGAGCCAAAAACATTCAGTACTTC	CASSSPSGAKNIQYF
TRBJ1-4	.	TRBV18	.	TGTGCCAGCTCACCTCAGGGAAACCATAATGAAAAACTGTTTTTT	CASSPQGNHNEKLFF
TRBJ1-1	TRBD1	TRBV6-5	few	TGTGCCAGCAGTTACACAGGACAGGGGGTCGCAGCTTTCTTT	CASSYTGQGVAAFF
TRBJ1-1	.	TRBV5-1	.	TGCGCCAGCAGCGTACAGGTTGGGGCCACTGAAGCTTTCTTT	CASSVQVGATEAFF
TRBJ1-2	.	TRBV10-3	once	TGTGCCATCAGTGAAGGGGGTTCCAACTATGGCTACACCTTC	CAISEGGSNYGYTF
TRBJ2-2	.	TRBV4-2	.	TGTGCCAGCAGCCAAGACTCGAACACCGGGGAGCTGTTTTTT	CASSQDSNTGELFF
TRBJ2-1	TRBD1	TRBV5-1	.	TGCGCCAGGCCCAGGACAGGCCTTATCCTACCATGGGGCAATGAGCAGTTCTTC	CARPRTGLILPWGNEQFF
TRBJ1-1	.	TRBV5-1	.	TGCGCCAGCAGCTTCGGGGATCAGCGGAACACTGAAGCTTTCTTT	CASSFGDQRNTEAFF
TRBJ1-5	.	TRBV27	.	TGTGCCAGCAGCACCACTAATCAGCCCCAGCATTTT	CASSTTNQPQHF
TRBJ2-3	.	TRBV7-2	.	TGTGCCAGCAGCTATACCCGCCGTGAGGGGGCGCAGTATTTT	CASSYTRREGAQYF
TRBJ1-5	.	TRBV6-5	.	TGTGCCAGCAGTTCTTACAGCGGGACATCCAGGGCGGTGCATTTT	CASSSYSGTSRAVHF
TRBJ2-5	.	TRBV5-1	.	TGCGCCAGCAGGAGTTACCAAGAGACCCAGTACTTC	CASRSYQETQYF
TRBJ2-7	.	TRBV19	.	TGTGCCAGTAGTGAGGGGGGACAGTCGGCCGAGCAGTACTTC	CASSEGGQSAEQYF
TRBJ1-5	.	TRBV7-2	.	TGTGCCAGCAGCTCTGGCAGGGTGGCAGGTCGGAATCAGCCCCAGCATTTT	CASSSGRVAGRNQPQHF
TRBJ1-2	TRBD1	TRBV7-8	.	TGTGCCAGCAGCTTAAGGGACAGTTCGCTCAACTATGGCTACACCTTC	CASSLRDSSLNYGYTF
TRBJ2-1	.	TRBV12-3/TRBV12-4	.	TGTGCCAGCAGTAAAGGGACTTTCAATGAGCAGTTCTTC	CASSKGTFNEQFF
TRBJ1-3	TRBD1	TRBV7-2	.	TGTGCCAGCAGCCGACAGGGTGGAAACACCATATATTTT	CASSRQGGNTIYF
TRBJ2-3	TRBD2	TRBV5-1	.	TGCGCCAGCAGCGCTACCGGGACTAGCGGCTCCACAGATACGCAGTATTTT	CASSATGTSGSTDTQYF
TRBJ1-4	.	TRBV5-1	.	TGCGCCAGCACGGACAGCTATAATGAAAAACTGTTTTTT	CASTDSYNEKLFF
TRBJ2-7	.	TRBV11-3	.	TGTGCCAGCAGCCCGCATTCCGGGACACCGACCTACGAGCAGTACTTC	CASSPHSGTPTYEQYF
TRBJ2-1	TRBD2	TRBV27	.	TGTGCCAGCAGTTTTTTGCTAGCGGGGGGGGGTGAGCAGTTCTTC	CASSFLLAGGGEQFF
TRBJ1-3	.	TRBV2	.	TGTGCCAGCGAGCAAACGGTCAACTCTGGAAACACCATATATTTT	CASEQTVNSGNTIYF
TRBJ1-1	.	TRBV12-5	.	TGTGCTAGTGGTTTGGGGTCGGGATGGGGAACTGAAGCTTTCTTT	CASGLGSGWGTEAFF
TRBJ2-7	TRBD1	TRBV27	.	TGTGCCAGCAGTGCGGGGACAGGGAAGTCTCAGCAGTACTTC	CASSAGTGKSQQYF
TRBJ1-3	.	TRBV28	once	TGTGCCAGCAAGGGCCAGGGTGTTTGGGACACCATATATTTT	CASKGQGVWDTIYF
TRBJ2-3	TRBD1	TRBV2	.	TGTGCCAGCCACCGGGACAGCTTCACAGATACGCAGTATTTT	CASHRDSFTDTQYF
TRBJ1-5	.	TRBV3-1/TRBV3-2	.	TGTGCCAGCAGCCAAGATGGCGGGCCCACTCAGCCCCAGCATTTT	CASSQDGGPTQPQHF
TRBJ1-5	.	TRBV6-5	.	TGTGCCAGCAGTCCCGACAGAAGCAATCAGCCCCAGCATTTT	CASSPDRSNQPQHF
TRBJ1-6	.	TRBV3-1/TRBV3-2	.	TGTGCCAGCAGCCCGACAGTGTATAATTCACCCCTCCACTTT	CASSPTVYNSPLHF
TRBJ2-1	TRBD2	TRBV5-1	.	TGCGCCAGCAGCTTCGACGGGGGGGCATACAATGAGCAGTTCTTC	CASSFDGGAYNEQFF
TRBJ2-3	.	TRBV30	.	TGTGCCTGGAGTGTAGTTCGGGGGGCGAGCGATACGCAGTATTTT	CAWSVVRGASDTQYF
TRBJ2-3	TRBD1	TRBV11-2	once	TGTGCCAGCAGCTTACAATACTGGGTGGGGACAGATAAAACAGATACGCAGTATTTT	CASSLQYWVGTDKTDTQYF
TRBJ2-1	.	TRBV12-3/TRBV12-4	.	TGTGCCAGCAGTTTGTTGAGCTTCTCCCGGTTCTTC	CASSLLSFSRFF
TRBJ1-5	.	TRBV18	.	TGTGCCAGCTCACCAGGACAGAATAGCAATCAGCCCCAGCATTTT	CASSPGQNSNQPQHF
TRBJ1-1	TRBD1	TRBV18	.	TGTGCCAGCTCACCGAGACAGGGAGATGGAAACACTGAAGCTTTCTTT	CASSPRQGDGNTEAFF
TRBJ2-6	.	TRBV19	.	TGTGCCAGTAGTATAGTGGCTGGGAGCTCTGGGGCCAACGTCCTGACTTTC	CASSIVAGSSGANVLTF
TRBJ1-3	.	TRBV19	.	TGTGCCAGTAGTACGAAACAGGGTCCATCTGGAAACACCATATATTTT	CASSTKQGPSGNTIYF
TRBJ2-5	TRBD1	TRBV7-9	.	TGTGCCAGCAGCTTTCTTCGGGACAGGGGCAGGGTGGAGACCCAGTACTTC	CASSFLRDRGRVETQYF
TRBJ1-2	.	TRBV25-1	.	TGTGCCAGCAGTAATAAGTACGGAGACAGTCGCATCTATGGCTACACCTTC	CASSNKYGDSRIYGYTF
TRBJ1-5	.	TRBV18	once	TGTGCCAGCTCACCGGTACAGGATAGCAATCAGCCCCAGCATTTT	CASSPVQDSNQPQHF
TRBJ1-2	TRBD1	TRBV6-5	.	TGTGCCAGCAGTTACTCCAGGGGGGTCTACTATGGCTACACCTTC	CASSYSRGVYYGYTF
TRBJ2-7	.	TRBV3-1/TRBV3-2	.	TGTGCCAGCAGCTCGCCCAAGGGACTCATCTACGAGCAGTACTTC	CASSSPKGLIYEQYF
TRBJ2-3	.	TRBV6-2/TRBV6-3	.	TGTGCCAGCAGTTACTCGAGGCGGGGCCAAATGAGTATAGATACGCAGTATTTT	CASSYSRRGQMSIDTQYF
TRBJ2-3	TRBD2	TRBV14	.	TGTGCCAGCAGCCAACAGCGGGGGGGGGCAGATACGCAGTATTTT	CASSQQRGGADTQYF
TRBJ1-4	.	TRBV20-1	.	TGCAGTGCTAGATTTCCAGGAAAACTGTTTTTT	CSARFPGKLFF
TRBJ1-4	.	TRBV5-5	.	TGTGCCAGCAGCTTAGGAGATGAAAAACTGTTTTTT	CASSLGDEKLFF